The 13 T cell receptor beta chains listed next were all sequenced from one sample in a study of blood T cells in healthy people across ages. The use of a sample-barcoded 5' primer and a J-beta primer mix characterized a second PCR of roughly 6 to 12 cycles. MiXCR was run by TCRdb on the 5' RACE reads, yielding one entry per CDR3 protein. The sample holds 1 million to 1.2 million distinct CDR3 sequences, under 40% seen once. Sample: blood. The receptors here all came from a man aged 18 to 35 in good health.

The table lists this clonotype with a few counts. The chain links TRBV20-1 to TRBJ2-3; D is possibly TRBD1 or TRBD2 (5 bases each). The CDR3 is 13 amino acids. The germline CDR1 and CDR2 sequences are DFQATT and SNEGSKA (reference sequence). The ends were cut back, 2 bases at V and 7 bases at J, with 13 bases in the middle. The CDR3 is CSARSPGPYTQYF. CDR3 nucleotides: TGCAGTGCTAGATCGCCGGGACCCTATACGCAGTATTTT.

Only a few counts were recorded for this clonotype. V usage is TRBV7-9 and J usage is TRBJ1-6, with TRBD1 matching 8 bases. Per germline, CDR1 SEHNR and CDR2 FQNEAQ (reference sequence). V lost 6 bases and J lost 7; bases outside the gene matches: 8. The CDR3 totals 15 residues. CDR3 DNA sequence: TGTGCCAGCAGACCGACAGGGGAGAACAATTCACCCCTCCACTTT. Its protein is CASRPTGENNSPLHF.

For the CDR3, the DNA is TGTGCCAGCAGCCTTCGGGGGATAGTGCACAATGAGCAGTACTTC. Protein product: CASSLRGIVHNEQYF. The chain couples TRBV25-1 to TRBJ2-5, with D possibly being TRBD2 (6 bases). V was shortened by 6 bases and J by 11 bases, with 25 bases between the two germline ends. The germline gives CDR1 MGHDK, CDR2 SYGVNS. The CDR3 sequence is 15 residues long.

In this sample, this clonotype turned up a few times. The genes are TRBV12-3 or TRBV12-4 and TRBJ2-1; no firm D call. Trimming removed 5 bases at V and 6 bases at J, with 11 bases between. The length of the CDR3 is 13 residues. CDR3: CASSPLQSNEQFF. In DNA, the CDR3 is TGTGCCAGCAGTCCCCTACAGAGCAATGAGCAGTTCTTC.

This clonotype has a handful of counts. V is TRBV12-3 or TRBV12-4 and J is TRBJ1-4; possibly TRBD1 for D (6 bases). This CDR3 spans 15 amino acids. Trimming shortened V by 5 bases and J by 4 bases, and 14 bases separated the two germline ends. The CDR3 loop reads CASSPTAGVNEKLFF. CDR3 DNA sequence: TGTGCCAGCAGTCCCACCGCAGGGGTTAATGAAAAACTGTTTTTT.

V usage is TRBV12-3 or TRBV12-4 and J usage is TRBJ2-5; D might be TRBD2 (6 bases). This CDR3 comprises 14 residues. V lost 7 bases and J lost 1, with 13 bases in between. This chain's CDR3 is CASTLGGFQETQYF. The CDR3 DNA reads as TGTGCCAGCACCCTGGGGGGATTCCAAGAGACCCAGTACTTC.

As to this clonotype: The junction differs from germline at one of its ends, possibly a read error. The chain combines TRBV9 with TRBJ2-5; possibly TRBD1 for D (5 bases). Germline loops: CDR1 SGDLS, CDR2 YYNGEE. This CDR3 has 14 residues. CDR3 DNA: TGTGCCAGCAGCGTAGAAGGGGAAGGAGAGACCCAGTGCTTC. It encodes CASSVEGEGETQCF.

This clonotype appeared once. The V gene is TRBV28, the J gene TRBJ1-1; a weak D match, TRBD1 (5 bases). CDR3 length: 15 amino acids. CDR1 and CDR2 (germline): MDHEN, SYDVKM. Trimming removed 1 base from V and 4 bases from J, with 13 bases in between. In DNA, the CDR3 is TGTGCCAGCAGTTTATATTCAGGGTATTTCACTGAAGCTTTCTTT. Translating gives CASSLYSGYFTEAFF.

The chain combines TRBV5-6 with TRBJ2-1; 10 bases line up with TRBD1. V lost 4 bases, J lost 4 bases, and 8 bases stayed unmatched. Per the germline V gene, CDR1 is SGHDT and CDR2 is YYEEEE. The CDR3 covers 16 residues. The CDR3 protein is CASSPGGTGVYNEQFF. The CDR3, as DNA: TGTGCCAGCAGCCCGGGCGGGACAGGGGTTTACAATGAGCAGTTCTTC.

The CDR3 bases are TGTGCCAGCAGTCGTACAGGGACAGGGTGGTACGAGCAGTACTTC. Amino acid sequence: CASSRTGTGWYEQYF. The genes are TRBV7-9 and TRBJ2-7; 9 bases fit TRBD1. CDR1 and CDR2 (germline): SEHNR, FQNEAQ (reference sequence). CDR3 length equals 15 residues. J was trimmed by 4 bases and V by 6 bases; bases with no gene match: 10.

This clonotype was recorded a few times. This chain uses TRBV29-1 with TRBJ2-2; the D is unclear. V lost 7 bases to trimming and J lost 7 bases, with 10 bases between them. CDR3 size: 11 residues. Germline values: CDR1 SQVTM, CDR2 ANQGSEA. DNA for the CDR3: TGCAGCGCCATCTTCGGCGGGGAGCTGTTTTTT. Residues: CSAIFGGELFF.

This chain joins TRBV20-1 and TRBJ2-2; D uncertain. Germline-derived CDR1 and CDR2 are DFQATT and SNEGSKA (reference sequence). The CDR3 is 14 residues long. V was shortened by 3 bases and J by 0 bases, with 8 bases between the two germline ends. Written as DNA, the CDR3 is TGCAGTGCTAGGGTACAACCGAACACCGGGGAGCTGTTTTTT. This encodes CSARVQPNTGELFF.

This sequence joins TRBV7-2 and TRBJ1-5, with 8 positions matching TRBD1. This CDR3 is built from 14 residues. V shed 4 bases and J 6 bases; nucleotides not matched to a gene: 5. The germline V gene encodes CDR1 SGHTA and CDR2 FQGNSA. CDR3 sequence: CASSSSGGGQPQHF. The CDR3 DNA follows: TGTGCCAGCAGCTCCTCAGGGGGCGGTCAGCCCCAGCATTTT.